The rows below give T cell receptor beta chains drawn from one sample of a study of OX40 agonist ivuxolimab in advanced cancers. The protocol was immunoSEQ multiplex PCR, while the TCRdb copy is restricted to in-frame clones and leaves out a portion. The table shows 65,000 to 95,000 clones, with 75% to 95% occurring only once. The sequenced sample was CD4+ or CD8+ T cells sorted from blood, obtained in a trial of the OX40 agonist ivuxolimab. Receptors were obtained from an adult with an advanced solid tumor such as melanoma, head and neck, liver or kidney cancer. The CDR3 runs from the conserved cysteine through the conserved F or W. Fields, in order: V gene, D gene, J gene, clone size, CDR3 protein, CDR3 DNA. The D gene is left open where the match is weak. Clone size, where shown, is once, few, many, or a class for clones that have expanded.

TRBV13	NA	TRBJ2-5	NA	CASRPSGGMKTQYF	TGTGCCAGCAGACCCTCAGGGGGGATGAAGACCCAGTACTTC
TRBV7-8	NA	TRBJ2-4	NA	CASSQQAAGNIQYF	TGTGCCAGCAGCCAGCAGGCCGCTGGGAACATTCAGTACTTC
TRBV7-2	NA	TRBJ1-2	NA	CASSLVLGSGYTF	TGTGCCAGCAGCTTAGTTCTGGGTAGTGGCTACACCTTC
TRBV10-3	NA	TRBJ1-2	few	CAILGGQANYGYTF	TGTGCCATCCTCGGAGGGCAGGCTAACTATGGCTACACCTTC
TRBV4-1	NA	TRBJ2-2	NA	CASSQDWGPGELFF	TGCGCCAGCAGCCAAGATTGGGGCCCCGGGGAGCTGTTTTTT
TRBV19	NA	TRBJ1-2	NA	CATRENYGYTF	TGTGCCACGAGGGAGAACTATGGCTACACCTTC
TRBV11-2	TRBD2	TRBJ2-1	NA	CASSLPGGWNEQFF	TGTGCCAGCAGCTTACCGGGGGGATGGAATGAGCAGTTCTTC
TRBV29-1	TRBD1	TRBJ2-2	NA	CSVSGTGGGTGELFF	TGCAGCGTTTCCGGGACAGGGGGAGGCACCGGGGAGCTGTTTTTT
TRBV2	NA	TRBJ2-1	NA	CASSEIGGTYNEQFF	TGTGCCAGCAGTGAGATTGGGGGAACCTACAATGAGCAGTTCTTC
TRBV28	TRBD2	TRBJ2-1	NA	CASGSGTYNEQFF	TGTGCCAGCGGTAGCGGGACTTACAATGAGCAGTTCTTC
TRBV7-2	TRBD1	TRBJ2-5	NA	CASSLGTALQETQYF	TGTGCCAGCAGCTTGGGGACAGCTCTTCAAGAGACCCAGTACTTC
TRBV7-2	NA	TRBJ2-7	NA	CASSLARGQSSKFYEQYF	TGTGCCAGCAGCTTAGCGCGTGGACAGTCTTCCAAATTCTACGAGCAGTACTTC
TRBV5-4	TRBD1	TRBJ2-7	NA	CASSHPGQGAEQYF	TGTGCCAGCAGCCATCCGGGACAGGGGGCCGAGCAGTACTTC
TRBV4-2	TRBD1	TRBJ1-5	NA	CASSQAFGQGAQPQHF	TGTGCCAGCAGCCAAGCCTTCGGACAGGGGGCTCAGCCCCAGCATTTT
TRBV6-5	NA	TRBJ1-5	NA	CASSYSSGYSNQPQHF	TGTGCCAGCAGTTACTCGTCAGGGTATAGCAATCAGCCCCAGCATTTT
TRBV7-2	NA	TRBJ2-2	NA	CASSPTGTTNTGELFF	TGTGCCAGCAGCCCCACCGGGACAACGAACACCGGGGAGCTGTTTTTT
TRBV5-1	TRBD2	TRBJ2-2	once	CASSFRTGGPDGELFF	TGCGCCAGCAGCTTTCGAACGGGAGGGCCGGACGGGGAGCTGTTTTTT
TRBV2	NA	TRBJ2-2	NA	CASSEQESNTGELFF	TGTGCCAGCAGTGAACAGGAATCGAACACCGGGGAGCTGTTTTTT
TRBV28	NA	TRBJ2-6	NA	CASSIPGANVLTF	TGTGCCAGCAGTATCCCTGGGGCCAACGTCCTGACTTTC
TRBV11-3	NA	TRBJ1-2	NA	CASKPLSGPYGYTF	TGTGCCAGCAAACCCCTCAGCGGCCCCTATGGCTACACCTTC
TRBV6-5	NA	TRBJ2-3	NA	CASRERQGRDTQYF	TGTGCCAGCAGAGAGAGGCAGGGGCGAGATACGCAGTATTTT
TRBV30	NA	TRBJ2-7	NA	CAWSAGRLTSSYEQYF	TGTGCCTGGAGTGCGGGCCGACTGACGAGCTCCTACGAGCAGTACTTC
TRBV27	TRBD2	TRBJ2-1	NA	CASSLWSSGRGGEQFF	TGTGCCAGCAGTTTATGGTCTAGCGGGAGAGGAGGAGAGCAGTTCTTC
TRBV5-1	NA	TRBJ2-3	NA	CASSSQGLDTQYF	TGCGCCAGCAGCTCCCAAGGGTTGGATACGCAGTATTTT
TRBV11-3	TRBD1	TRBJ2-5	NA	CASSLAVWDRRYQETQYF	TGTGCCAGCAGCTTAGCAGTTTGGGACAGACGGTACCAAGAGACCCAGTACTTC
TRBV28	NA	TRBJ2-7	NA	CASTSRGRGSYEQYF	TGTGCCAGCACCTCCAGGGGGCGGGGGTCCTACGAGCAGTACTTC
TRBV19	NA	TRBJ1-1	NA	CASSTGTVNTEAFF	TGTGCCAGTAGTACCGGGACGGTGAACACTGAAGCTTTCTTT
TRBV28	NA	TRBJ1-2	NA	CASSTGVKSYTF	TGTGCCAGCAGCACCGGGGTGAAGAGCTACACCTTC
TRBV28	TRBD1	TRBJ1-4	NA	CASSPDRDEKLFF	TGTGCCAGCAGTCCAGACAGGGATGAAAAACTGTTTTTT
TRBV5-1	NA	TRBJ2-5	NA	CASSLGTIQETQYF	TGCGCCAGCAGCTTGGGGACGATCCAAGAGACCCAGTACTTC
TRBV5-1	NA	TRBJ2-3	NA	CASSWKPLAEATDTQYF	TGCGCCAGCAGCTGGAAGCCCTTAGCGGAAGCCACAGATACGCAGTATTTT
TRBV4-2	NA	TRBJ2-5	NA	CASSQDIGWTQYF	TGTGCCAGCAGCCAAGATATAGGATGGACCCAGTACTTC
TRBV30	NA	TRBJ2-1	NA	CAWRPLAGEQFF	TGTGCCTGGAGGCCCTTGGCCGGTGAGCAGTTCTTC
TRBV2	NA	TRBJ1-2	NA	CASSFKSQGPYGYTF	TGTGCCAGCAGCTTTAAGAGCCAGGGACCCTATGGCTACACCTTC
TRBV10-2	TRBD2	TRBJ2-2	NA	CASRLANGELFF	TGCGCCAGCAGACTAGCGAACGGGGAGCTGTTTTTT
TRBV30	NA	TRBJ1-4	NA	CAWSPGWASEKLFF	TGTGCCTGGAGTCCGGGCTGGGCGAGCGAAAAACTGTTTTTT
TRBV7-8	NA	TRBJ1-5	NA	CASSPHSESQHF	TGTGCCAGCAGCCCACATTCAGAGTCCCAGCATTTT
TRBV6-1	TRBD2	TRBJ2-7	NA	CASSAIAASGSSYEQYF	TGTGCCAGCAGTGCCATCGCCGCTAGCGGGAGCTCCTACGAGCAGTACTTC
TRBV18	NA	TRBJ2-5	NA	CASSPTGVQETQYF	TGTGCCAGCTCACCGACAGGAGTTCAAGAGACCCAGTACTTC
TRBV4-2	NA	TRBJ2-2	NA	CASSRNEGQATGELFF	TGTGCCAGCAGCCGGAACGAAGGACAAGCCACCGGGGAGCTGTTTTTT
TRBV5-1	NA	TRBJ2-7	NA	CASSPPGSYEQYF	TGCGCCAGCAGCCCCCCAGGGTCCTACGAGCAGTACTTC
TRBV30	NA	TRBJ2-7	NA	CAASKGTTYEQYF	TGTGCCGCCTCGAAGGGAACGACCTACGAGCAGTACTTC
TRBV5-4	NA	TRBJ2-1	NA	CASSPRAINYNEQFF	TGTGCCAGCAGCCCGAGAGCTATCAACTACAATGAGCAGTTCTTC
TRBV11-2	NA	TRBJ2-7	NA	CASSRGYEQYF	TGTGCCAGCAGTAGGGGCTACGAGCAGTACTTC
TRBV19	TRBD2	TRBJ2-5	few	CASSPQGLAETQYF	TGTGCCAGTAGTCCTCAAGGACTAGCGGAGACCCAGTACTTC
TRBV27	NA	TRBJ1-2	NA	CASSFRGRGYTF	TGTGCCAGCAGTTTCAGGGGTCGCGGCTACACCTTC